This T cell receptor (beta chain) was retrieved from a study of blood T cell repertoires in COVID-19. Across the study: Sources were T cells, B-cell-depleted T cells, or PBMCs; the material itself was cDNA or gDNA.

From germline, CDR1 is SGDLS and CDR2 YYNGEE. V gave up 6 bases and J gave up 0 bases, with 13 bases separating them. The CDR3 spans 15 residues. Original processing methods: The assay estimated nucleated cells by amplifying reference gene primers. TCRdb's table, derived via immunoSEQ multiplex PCR, lists solely in-frame clones and lacks some. Clone size and V and J calls were adopted from that table, with D and trimming inferred from the DNA. The sample gives about 210,000 clones, around 80% of which show up once; about 13% is in the top ten. This clonotype was obtained from a human donor in a cohort sampled during active COVID-19. The specimen was peripheral blood. V usage is TRBV9 and J usage is TRBJ1-3, with D hard to call. CDR3: CASNSRTSSGNTIYF. In nucleotides, the CDR3 is TGTGCCAGCAATTCTAGAACGAGCTCTGGAAACACCATATATTTT.